The sample holds many counts of the clone carrying this T cell receptor beta chain. The sample comes from a study of identical twins. The CDR3 runs to 13 residues. J was trimmed by 8 bases and V by 6 bases; bases with no gene match: 7. CDR1 and CDR2 from the germline V gene are MNHNS and SASEGT. TCRdb independently ran MiXCR on the 5' RACE reads; one entry per CDR3 protein. Among 500,000 to 700,000 distinct CDR3 sequences, 7% to 7.5% were seen once, and the ten largest hold 1.5% to 2%. These same records also appear under a second study, on yellow fever vaccine responses in identical twins.

This sequence joins TRBV6-1 and TRBJ2-4; 7 bases line up with TRBD1. The receptor was isolated from a woman aged 18-29 years in good health. Sequences were obtained from PBMCs. The CDR3 region is CASRGTVGDIQYF. CDR3 nucleotide sequence: TGTGCCAGCAGGGGGACAGTGGGGGACATTCAGTACTTC.